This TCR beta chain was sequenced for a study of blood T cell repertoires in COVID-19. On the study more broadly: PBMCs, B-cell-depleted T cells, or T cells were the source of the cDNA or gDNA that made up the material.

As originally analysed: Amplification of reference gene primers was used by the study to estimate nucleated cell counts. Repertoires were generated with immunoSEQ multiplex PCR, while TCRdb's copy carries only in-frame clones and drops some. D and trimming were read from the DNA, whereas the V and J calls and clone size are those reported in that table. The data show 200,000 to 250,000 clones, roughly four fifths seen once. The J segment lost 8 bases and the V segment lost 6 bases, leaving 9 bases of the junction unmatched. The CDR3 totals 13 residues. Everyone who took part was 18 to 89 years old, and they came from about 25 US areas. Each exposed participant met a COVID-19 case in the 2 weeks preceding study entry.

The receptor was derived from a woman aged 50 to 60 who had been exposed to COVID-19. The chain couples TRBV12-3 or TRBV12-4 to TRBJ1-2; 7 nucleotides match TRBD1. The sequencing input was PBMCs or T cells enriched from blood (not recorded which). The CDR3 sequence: CASSPDRVRGYTF. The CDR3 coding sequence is TGTGCCAGCAGCCCAGACAGGGTACGGGGCTACACCTTC.